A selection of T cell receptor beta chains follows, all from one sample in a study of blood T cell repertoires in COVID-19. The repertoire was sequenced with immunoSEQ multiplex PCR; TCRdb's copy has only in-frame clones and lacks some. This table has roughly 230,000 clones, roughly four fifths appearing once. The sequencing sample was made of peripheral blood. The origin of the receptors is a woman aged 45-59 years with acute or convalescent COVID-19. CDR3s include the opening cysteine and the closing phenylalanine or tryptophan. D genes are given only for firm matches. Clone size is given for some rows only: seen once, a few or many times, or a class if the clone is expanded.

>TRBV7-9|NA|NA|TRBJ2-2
TGTGCCAGCAGCTTACGGGGGGCGGTCACCGGGGAGCTGTTTTTT
CASSLRGAVTGELFF
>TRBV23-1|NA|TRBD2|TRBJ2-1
TGCGCCAGCAGTCCGACTAGCGGTTCCTACAATGAGCAGTTCTTC
CASSPTSGSYNEQFF
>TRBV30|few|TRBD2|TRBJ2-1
TGTGCCTGGAGTGTAGGACTAGCGGGAGGCGAGCAGTTCTTC
CAWSVGLAGGEQFF
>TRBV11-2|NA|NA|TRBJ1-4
TGTGCCAGCAGCTCAGGAGGTGGGAATGAAAAACTGTTTTTT
CASSSGGGNEKLFF
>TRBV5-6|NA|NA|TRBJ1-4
TGTGCCAGCAGCTACCGGGACACGGTTGAAAAACTGTTTTTT
CASSYRDTVEKLFF
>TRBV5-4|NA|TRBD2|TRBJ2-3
TGTGCCAGCAGCAGAGGGACTAGCGGGAGGGATTGGGGCACAGATACGCAGTATTTT
CASSRGTSGRDWGTDTQYF
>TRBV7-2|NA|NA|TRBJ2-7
TGTGCCAGCAGCTTAGACGCCGTGAGCTCCTACGAGCAGTACTTC
CASSLDAVSSYEQYF
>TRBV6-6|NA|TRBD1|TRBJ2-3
TGTGCCAGCAGTTACTCGGGGGACAGGATTGGAGATACGCAGTATTTT
CASSYSGDRIGDTQYF
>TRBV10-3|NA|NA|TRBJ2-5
TGTGCCATCAGCTGGGACTCCGAAGAGACCCAGTACTTC
CAISWDSEETQYF
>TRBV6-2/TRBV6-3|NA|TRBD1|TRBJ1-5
TGTGCCAGCAGTCTCACCAACCGGGACAGGGGATTAGGAGGCAATCAGCCCCAGCATTTT
CASSLTNRDRGLGGNQPQHF
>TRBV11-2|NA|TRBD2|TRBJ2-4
TGTGCCAGCAGCCAAACCGGGACTAGTAGCCAGCTAAACATTCAGTACTTC
CASSQTGTSSQLNIQYF
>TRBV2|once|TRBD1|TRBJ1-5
TGTGCCGGAGGACAGGAACCCAATCAGCCCCAGCATTTT
CAGGQEPNQPQHF
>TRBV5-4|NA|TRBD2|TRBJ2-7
TGTGCCAGCAGCTTGGGGACTAGCGGGGGGCCCATTACCTACGAGCAGTACTTC
CASSLGTSGGPITYEQYF
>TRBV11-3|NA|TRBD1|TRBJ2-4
TGTGCCAGCAGCTTAGGAACAGGGGAAGGGGCCAAAAACATTCAGTACTTC
CASSLGTGEGAKNIQYF
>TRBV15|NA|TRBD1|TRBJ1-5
TGTGCCACCAGCAGCCGGACAGGGGGCAATCAGCCCCAGCATTTT
CATSSRTGGNQPQHF
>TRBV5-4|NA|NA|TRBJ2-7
TGTGCCAGCAGCTCCTGGGGCGGGACCTACGAGCAGTACTTC
CASSSWGGTYEQYF
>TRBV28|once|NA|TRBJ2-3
TGTGCCATAACTGGGGGGGCCTCAGATACGCAGTATTTT
CAITGGASDTQYF
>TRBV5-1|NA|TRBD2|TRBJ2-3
TGCGCCAGCAGACCGACTAGCGCCACAGATACGCAGTATTTT
CASRPTSATDTQYF
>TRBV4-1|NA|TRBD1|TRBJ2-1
TGCGCCAGCAGCCAAGAGGCGGGACAGGGAAAGAATGAGCAGTTCTTC
CASSQEAGQGKNEQFF
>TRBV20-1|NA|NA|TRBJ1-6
TGCAGTGCTAGTCCTCAGGGAAGCAATTCACCCCTCCACTTT
CSASPQGSNSPLHF
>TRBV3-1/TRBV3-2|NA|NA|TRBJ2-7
TGTGCCAGCAGCCAAGTACGGACACCGATCTACGAGCAGTACTTC
CASSQVRTPIYEQYF
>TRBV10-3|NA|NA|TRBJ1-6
TGTGCCATCAGGACGGAGTCAGGGAATTCACCCCTCCACTTT
CAIRTESGNSPLHF
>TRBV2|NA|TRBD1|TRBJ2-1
TGTGCCAGCCGGGACAGGGTGAATGAGCAGTTCTTC
CASRDRVNEQFF
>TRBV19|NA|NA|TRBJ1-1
TGTGCCAGCAAAGACAGGCTGAACACTGAAGCTTTCTTT
CASKDRLNTEAFF
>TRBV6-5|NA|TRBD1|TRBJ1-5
TGTGCCACCCGACAGGGAGGTTCCAATCAGCCCCAGCATTTT
CATRQGGSNQPQHF
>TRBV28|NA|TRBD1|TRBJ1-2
TGTGCCACAATGGGACAGCTTTTTTACGGGCACACCTTC
CATMGQLFYGHTF
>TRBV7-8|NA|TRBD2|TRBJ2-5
TGTGCCAGCAGCTTATTTTCGGCTAGCGGGAGCGGTGAGACCCAGTACTTC
CASSLFSASGSGETQYF
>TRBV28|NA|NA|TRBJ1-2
TGTGCCACCAGGACAACTAACTATGGCTACACCTTC
CATRTTNYGYTF
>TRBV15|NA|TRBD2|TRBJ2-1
TGTGCCACCAGCAGAGCTAGCGGGGGTATTGGTGAGCAGTTCTTC
CATSRASGGIGEQFF
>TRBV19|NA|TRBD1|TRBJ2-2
TGTGCCAGTACCATCGGACAGGAAAACACCGGGGAGCTGTTTTTT
CASTIGQENTGELFF
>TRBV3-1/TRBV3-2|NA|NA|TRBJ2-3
TGTGCCAGCAGCCACCTGCAAGGCGGCACTAGCACAGATACGCAGTATTTT
CASSHLQGGTSTDTQYF
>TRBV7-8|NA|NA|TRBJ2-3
TGTGCCAGCAGCTTAGAACCGTGGTCGGGAACACGCCCGTATTTT
CASSLEPWSGTRPYF
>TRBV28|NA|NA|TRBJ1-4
TGTGCCAGCGTGACGGGGGTTGAAAAACTGTTTTTT
CASVTGVEKLFF
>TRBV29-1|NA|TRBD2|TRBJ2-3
TGCAGCGTCGGGGGGGGAGCTAGCACAGATACGCAGTATTTT
CSVGGGASTDTQYF
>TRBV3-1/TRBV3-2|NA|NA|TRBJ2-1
TGTGCCAGCAGCCAAGACTCGGACGGGAAGCAGTTCTTC
CASSQDSDGKQFF
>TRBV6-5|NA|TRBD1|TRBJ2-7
TGTGCCAGCAGTTACTCACAGGGGGCCCCCTACGAGCAGTACTTC
CASSYSQGAPYEQYF
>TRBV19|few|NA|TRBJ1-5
TGTGCCAGTAGTATAATGGGTAGGAGGGACGGCAATCAGCCCCAGCATTTT
CASSIMGRRDGNQPQHF
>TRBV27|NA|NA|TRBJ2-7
TGTGCCACCAGGAGAGACCGGGATTGGTACTTC
CATRRDRDWYF
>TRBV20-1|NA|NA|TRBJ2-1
TGCAGTGCTAGTTGGCTAGATGAGCAGTTCTTC
CSASWLDEQFF
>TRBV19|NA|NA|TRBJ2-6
TGTGCCAGTAGTAGGACATGGCCCTCTGGGGCCAACGTCCTGACTTTC
CASSRTWPSGANVLTF
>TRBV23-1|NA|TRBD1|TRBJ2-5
TGCGCCAGCAGCCACTCCGGGACAGGGGGCCTTGGGTACTTC
CASSHSGTGGLGYF
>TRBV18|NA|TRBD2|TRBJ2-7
TGTGCCAGCTCACCAGGGACGGGAGGTAACTACGAGCAGTACTTC
CASSPGTGGNYEQYF